This TCR beta chain was sequenced during a study of cytomegalovirus exposure and HLA in healthy donors. For the study at large: T cells numbering around 200 million yielded 95 million to 140 million unique TCR beta sequences in an earlier analysis. Study-level points and caveats: Later genetic work tied a missense DCLRE1C variant to beta-chain V and J trimming. Immune exposure information available was restricted to CMV serostatus.

Note on this clone: No antigen is known for it.

At sampling all donors were nominally healthy, likely with unrecorded immune exposures. PCR involved 60 Vbeta and 13 Jbeta primers. Clones were read by immunoSEQ multiplex PCR, and TCRdb kept only the in-frame ones, dropping some. Of about 160,000 clones listed, roughly 70% were seen once; the top ten hold approximately 7.1%. V was cut by 10 bases and J by 0 bases, with 16 bases left in between. The CDR3 consists of 15 residues. Germline V gives CDR1 MNHEY, CDR2 SVGAGI. The sequence derives from a man aged 40-55 years in good health and CMV-seropositive. The chain employs TRBV6-5 and TRBJ1-3; D not resolved. The sample taken for sequencing was PBMCs. CDR3 amino acids: CATLVRPDSGNTIYF. The CDR3 DNA reads TGTGCCACCCTAGTCCGCCCCGACTCTGGAAACACCATATATTTT.